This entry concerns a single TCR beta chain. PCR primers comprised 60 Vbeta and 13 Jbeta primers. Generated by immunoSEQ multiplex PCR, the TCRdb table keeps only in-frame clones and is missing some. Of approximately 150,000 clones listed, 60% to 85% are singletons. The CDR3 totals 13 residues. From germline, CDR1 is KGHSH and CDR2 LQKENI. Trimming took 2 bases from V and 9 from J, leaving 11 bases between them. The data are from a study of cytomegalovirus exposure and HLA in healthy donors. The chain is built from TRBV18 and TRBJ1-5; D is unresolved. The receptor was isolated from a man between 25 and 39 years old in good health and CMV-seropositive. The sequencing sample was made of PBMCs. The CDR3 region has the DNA TGTGCCAGCTCACCAAACCCCGCGGGGCCCCAGCATTTT. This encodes CASSPNPAGPQHF. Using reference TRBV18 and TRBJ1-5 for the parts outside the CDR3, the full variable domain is NAGVMQNPRHLVRRRGQEARLRCSPMKGHSHVYWYRQLPEEGLKFMVYLQKENIIDESGMPKERFSAEFPKEGPSILRIQQVVRGDSAAYFCASSPNPAGPQHFGDGTRLSIL.